Listed here is a single TCR beta chain. The antigen is undetermined. A read error may produce the germline difference seen at one junction end. The study, taken as a whole, reports: Tumor Treg TCRs overlapped most with tumor naive CD4+ cells. Naive CD4+ cells shared around an eighth of tumor Treg sequences.

Amplification of TRBV12-4/TRBJ1-2 clonotypes used adaptor-ligated barcode primers. MiXCR, run by TCRdb on the multiplex PCR reads, gives a single entry per CDR3 protein. The sample lists roughly 1,600 distinct CDR3 sequences, around 4.1% seen once, with approximately 54% in the top ten. CDR3 size: 14 residues. Naive CD4+ cells had CD25+ Tregs removed. Source material: naive CD4+ T cells sorted from blood. The sample's subset: naive CD4+ T cells, CD4+CD45RA+CD25-. The gene calls are TRBV12-3 or TRBV12-4 and TRBJ1-2; D is perhaps TRBD1 (5 bases). The TCR sequence derives from a female donor with breast cancer. The CDR3 sequence is CVSSPRAAGYGYTF. The DNA for the CDR3 is TGTGTCAGCAGTCCCCGGGCGGCAGGGTATGGCTACACCTTC.